Listed here are 32 T cell receptor beta chains from one sample, sequenced in a study of blood T cell repertoires in COVID-19. The data were produced by immunoSEQ multiplex PCR, yet TCRdb's version contains in-frame clones alone and is incomplete. Counted here are about 250,000 clones, about 88% occurring once; the ten biggest clones make up under 3.5%. The sequencing input was PBMCs or T cells enriched from blood (not recorded which). The receptor source for this set is a woman between 45 and 60 years old who had recovered from COVID-19.

The chain is built from TRBV9 and TRBJ2-1, with D possibly matching TRBD2 (5 bases). V lost 2 bases to trimming and J lost 10 bases, with 10 bases between them. CDR1 and CDR2 from the germline V gene are SGDLS and YYNGEE. This CDR3 is 12 amino acids long. The CDR3 DNA reads TGTGCCAGCAGCGTGATGCCGGGGGAGCAGTTCTTC. Amino acids: CASSVMPGEQFF. The variable domain in full, completed from reference TRBV9 and TRBJ2-1, reads DSGVTQTPKHLITATGQRVTLRCSPRSGDLSVYWYQQSLDQGLQFLIQYYNGEERAKGNILERFSAQQFPDLHSELNLSSLELGDSALYFCASSVMPGEQFFGPGTRLTVL.

A few counts support this clone. The gene calls are TRBV10-3 and TRBJ2-5; 11 bases fit TRBD1. Germline-derived CDR1 and CDR2 are ENHRY and SYGVKD. The CDR3 covers 14 residues. The V gene end was trimmed by 6 bases and the J gene end by 7 bases; junction bases not matched to a gene: 7. CDR3 sequence (DNA): TGTGCCATCAGCGAAGGGGACAGGGGGTTGACCCAGTACTTC. It translates to CAISEGDRGLTQYF.

The J gene is TRBJ2-2, the V gene TRBV6-5; TRBD1 agrees at 8 bases. Germline loops: CDR1 MNHEY, CDR2 SVGAGI. This CDR3 has 15 amino acids. J was trimmed by 3 bases and V by 5 bases; bases with no gene match: 5. CDR3: CASSRTGPHTGELFF. The DNA of the CDR3 is TGTGCCAGCAGTAGGACAGGGCCTCACACCGGGGAGCTGTTTTTT.

As to this clone: The sample holds other DNA sequences that translate to the same CDR3. The chain couples TRBV30 to TRBJ1-4; the D is unclear. Trimming left V 0 bases short and J 5 bases short, with 7 bases between. This CDR3 comprises 13 residues. From germline, CDR1 is GTSNPN and CDR2 SVGIG (reference sequence). The CDR3 coding sequence is TGTGCCTGGAGTGTCTCCGAGAATGAAAAACTGTTTTTT. Its translation is CAWSVSENEKLFF.

The V gene is TRBV28, the J gene TRBJ1-1; D is perhaps TRBD1 (5 bases). This CDR3 has 12 residues. V was shortened by 11 bases and J by 3 bases, with 13 bases between the two germline ends. Germline CDR1 and CDR2: MDHEN and SYDVKM. The CDR3 reads CACAGGYTEAFF. The CDR3 nucleotides read TGTGCCTGCGCGGGGGGGTACACTGAAGCTTTCTTT.

The V gene is TRBV7-2, the J gene TRBJ1-5; D is perhaps TRBD1 (5 bases). The length of the CDR3 is 14 residues. The V end was cut by 0 bases, the J end by 5 bases, with 8 bases between. Germline V lookup: CDR1 SGHTA, CDR2 FQGNSA. CDR3 residues: CASSLAVQDQPQHF. The CDR3 DNA sequence: TGTGCCAGCAGCTTAGCGGTACAGGATCAGCCCCAGCATTTT.

The genes are TRBV28 and TRBJ2-4; TRBD1 agrees at 9 bases. Trimming removed 5 bases from V and 9 bases from J; junction bases left unmatched: 17. CDR1 and CDR2 (germline): MDHEN, SYDVKM. CDR3 length: 17 amino acids. CDR3 DNA: TGTGCCAGCAGTCGGATAGCCGGGACAGGGTTTTCAGCCATTCAGTACTTC. This sequence encodes CASSRIAGTGFSAIQYF.

The gene calls are TRBV7-2 and TRBJ1-3, with no clear D. Per germline, CDR1 SGHTA and CDR2 FQGNSA. V shed 5 bases and J shed 1 base, with 12 bases lying between them. The CDR3 length is 15 residues. CDR3 nucleotide sequence: TGTGCCAGCAGCCCAGAGAGCGTATCTGGAAACACCATATATTTT. Amino acids: CASSPESVSGNTIYF. The entire variable domain, with the rest obtained from reference TRBV7-2 and TRBJ1-3, is as follows: GAGVSQSPSNKVTEKGKDVELRCDPISGHTALYWYRQSLGQGLEFLIYFQGNSAPDKSGLPSDRFSAERTGGSVSTLTIQRTQQEDSAVYLCASSPESVSGNTIYFGEGSWLTVV.

The chain combines TRBV28 with TRBJ2-7; maybe TRBD2 (5 bases). CDR3 length: 14 amino acids. Trimming cost V 1 base and J 0 bases, with 7 bases left between them. Per germline, CDR1 MDHEN and CDR2 SYDVKM. CDR3 amino acids: CASSLSGVSYEQYF. The CDR3 DNA reads TGTGCCAGCAGTTTATCCGGGGTCTCCTACGAGCAGTACTTC.

This clone turned up a few times. The genes are TRBV5-6 and TRBJ2-7; D possibly corresponds to TRBD1 (7 bases). Trimming removed 5 bases from V and 6 bases from J, with 21 bases in between. This CDR3 contains 15 residues. Per the germline V gene, CDR1 is SGHDT and CDR2 is YYEEEE. This chain's CDR3 is CASSSRDSGFSEQYF. The CDR3 nucleotides read TGTGCCAGCAGTTCCCGGGACAGCGGGTTTAGCGAGCAGTACTTC.

This chain links TRBV6-2 or TRBV6-3 with TRBJ2-1; TRBD1 is a possible D gene (7 bases). The CDR3 runs 15 residues. Trimming took 2 bases from V and 8 from J, leaving 16 bases between them. Germline values: CDR1 MNHEY, CDR2 SVGEGT. The CDR3 is CASSYRRGLGDEQFF. In nucleotides, the CDR3 is TGTGCCAGCAGTTACAGGAGGGGGCTCGGGGATGAGCAGTTCTTC.

This chain links TRBV6-5 with TRBJ1-1, with 7 nucleotides matching TRBD1. Germline CDR1 and CDR2: MNHEY and SVGAGI. CDR3 length equals 15 residues. The V gene end was trimmed by 7 bases and the J gene end by 1 base; junction bases not matched to a gene: 9. Here the CDR3 reads CASKRTRTGNTEAFF. CDR3 sequence (DNA): TGTGCCAGCAAACGAACCCGGACAGGGAACACTGAAGCTTTCTTT.

The V and J genes are TRBV2 and TRBJ1-5; D is uncertain. Germline loops: CDR1 SNHLY, CDR2 FYNNEI. The CDR3 loop spans 15 amino acids. Trimming shortened V by 2 bases and J by 1 base, and 9 bases separated the two germline ends. The CDR3, as DNA: TGTGCCAGCAGTGAACGTCAGTTAAGCAATCAGCCCCAGCATTTT. Protein: CASSERQLSNQPQHF.

This clone was recorded once. This CDR3 reads CASKESGGYTF. Written as DNA, the CDR3 is TGTGCCAGTAAGGAGAGCGGTGGCTACACCTTC. The chain recombines TRBV19 with TRBJ1-2; D call uncertain. The CDR3 length is 11 residues. Germline-derived CDR1 and CDR2 are LNHDA and SQIVND (reference sequence). The V end lost 7 bases, the J end lost 7 bases, and 10 bases lay between the germline ends.

The chain joins TRBV20-1 to TRBJ1-5, with TRBD1 identical over 7 bases. Germline CDR1 and CDR2: DFQATT and SNEGSKA (reference sequence). CDR3 length equals 11 residues. The V gene end was trimmed by 5 bases and the J gene end by 6 bases; junction bases not matched to a gene: 1. CDR3 protein: CSAYRGQPQHF. Written as DNA, the CDR3 is TGCAGTGCTTACAGGGGTCAGCCCCAGCATTTT.

This clone was counted once. This sequence joins TRBV2 and TRBJ2-1, with D possibly matching TRBD2 (5 bases). This CDR3 spans 11 amino acids. CDR1 is SNHLY and CDR2 is FYNNEI in the germline V gene. V was pared by 5 bases and J by 8 bases, with 7 bases between. The CDR3 region is CASSSRDEQFF. DNA for the CDR3: TGTGCCAGCAGTTCGCGGGATGAGCAGTTCTTC.

The V and J genes are TRBV4-2 and TRBJ1-6; D gene uncertain. With 3 bases removed from V and 9 bases from J, the gap between germline ends came to 6 bases. The CDR3 has 12 amino acids. Germline V CDR1 and CDR2: LGHNA, YNFKEQ. CDR3 residues: CASSQTSSPLHF. The CDR3 DNA reads TGTGCCAGCAGCCAGACATCTTCACCCCTCCACTTT.

Concerning this clone itself: The junction departs from germline at one end; a sequencing error may be responsible. This CDR3 reads CASSPLSGRGIF. CDR3 bases: TGTGCCAGCTCACCTCTTTCAGGACGCGGGATCTTC. This chain connects TRBV18 to TRBJ2-1; D perhaps matches TRBD2 (6 bases). CDR3 length equals 12 residues. Germline V gives CDR1 KGHSH, CDR2 LQKENI.

The gene calls are TRBV10-3 and TRBJ2-3; TRBD1 is a possible D gene (6 bases). Germline V lookup: CDR1 ENHRY, CDR2 SYGVKD. The CDR3 extends over 14 amino acids. V lost 3 bases and J lost 4, with 11 bases in between. The CDR3 loop reads CAISDSGVADTQYF. CDR3 sequence (DNA): TGTGCCATCAGTGACTCAGGGGTGGCAGATACGCAGTATTTT.

The CDR3 here is CASREFNYEQYF. CDR3 nucleotide sequence: TGTGCCAGCAGAGAATTTAACTACGAGCAGTACTTC. The chain couples TRBV2 to TRBJ2-7; D gene ambiguous. The length of the CDR3 is 12 residues. The ends were cut back, 6 bases at V and 3 bases at J, with 9 bases in the middle. Germline V CDR1 and CDR2: SNHLY, FYNNEI.

The genes are TRBV9 and TRBJ2-7, with D possibly matching TRBD1 (6 bases). The germline V gene encodes CDR1 SGDLS and CDR2 YYNGEE. Trimming took off 4 bases at V and 4 bases at J, with 15 bases between the two ends. The CDR3 loop spans 14 amino acids. The DNA of the CDR3 is TGTGCCAGCAGCCAAGCAGGGCAGGGGTACGAGCAGTACTTC. It encodes CASSQAGQGYEQYF. The complete variable domain, with remaining parts taken from reference TRBV9 and TRBJ2-7, reads DSGVTQTPKHLITATGQRVTLRCSPRSGDLSVYWYQQSLDQGLQFLIQYYNGEERAKGNILERFSAQQFPDLHSELNLSSLELGDSALYFCASSQAGQGYEQYFGPGTRLTVT.

This clone is a singleton in its sample. V gene TRBV7-2 combines with J gene TRBJ1-6; TRBD1 might be the D (6 bases). The V gene lost 2 bases and the J gene lost 7 bases, with 9 bases spanning the gap. Germline V gene lookup returns CDR1 SGHTA and CDR2 FQGNSA. This CDR3 comprises 14 residues. The DNA of the CDR3 is TGTGCCAGCAGCTTATGGGGGCGGAATTCACCCCTCCACTTT. Amino acids: CASSLWGRNSPLHF.

This chain connects TRBV6-6 to TRBJ2-5, with 10 bases matching TRBD1. Germline V lookup: CDR1 MNHNY, CDR2 SVGAGI (reference sequence). Losses at the gene ends were 5 bases for V and 5 bases for J; bases not matched to a gene: 8. The CDR3 is 15 residues long. The CDR3 spells CASSPRQGATETQYF. The DNA of the CDR3 is TGTGCCAGCAGTCCTCGACAGGGGGCCACGGAGACCCAGTACTTC.

Only one count was recorded for this clone. The rearrangement joins TRBV4-2 to TRBJ1-5; D is possibly TRBD1 (6 bases). The CDR3 is 14 residues long. Per the germline V gene, CDR1 is LGHNA and CDR2 is YNFKEQ. Trimming removed 8 bases from V and 5 bases from J, with 16 bases in between. The CDR3 sequence is CASQKGDGDQPQHF. The CDR3 DNA reads as TGTGCCAGCCAGAAGGGGGATGGGGATCAGCCCCAGCATTTT.

The chain is built from TRBV4-3 and TRBJ1-4; D is undetermined. The V gene lost 3 bases and the J gene lost 6 bases, with 5 bases spanning the gap. There are 12 residues in the CDR3. CDR1 and CDR2 from the germline V gene are LGHNA and YSLEER. CDR3 sequence: CASSQEYEKLFF. CDR3 coding DNA: TGCGCCAGCAGCCAGGAGTATGAAAAACTGTTTTTT.

The CDR3 sequence is CASRLGTGEGSPLHF. The CDR3 region has the DNA TGCGCCAGCAGACTCGGGACAGGGGAGGGTTCACCCCTCCACTTT. This chain joins TRBV5-1 and TRBJ1-6, with 10 positions matching TRBD1. Germline trimming cut 5 bases from V and 9 bases from J; bases unmatched to any gene: 8. CDR1 is SGHRS and CDR2 is YFSETQ in the germline V gene. This CDR3 has 15 amino acids. The entire variable domain, with the rest obtained from reference TRBV5-1 and TRBJ1-6, is as follows: KAGVTQTPRYLIKTRGQQVTLSCSPISGHRSVSWYQQTPGQGLQFLFEYFSETQRNKGNFPGRFSGRQFSNSRSEMNVSTLELGDSALYLCASRLGTGEGSPLHFGNGTRLTVT.

This rearrangement joins TRBV4-2 to TRBJ1-3; D uncertain. Trimming removed 0 bases at V and 4 bases at J, with 16 bases between. Germline V gene data show CDR1 as LGHNA and CDR2 as YNFKEQ. The CDR3 covers 17 residues. The CDR3 here is CASSQDAPGVSGNTIYF. The CDR3 DNA reads TGTGCCAGCAGCCAAGATGCCCCGGGAGTATCAGGAAACACCATATATTTT.

The rearrangement joins TRBV7-6 to TRBJ2-1; tentatively, D is TRBD2 (5 bases). There are 19 residues in the CDR3. Germline V CDR1 and CDR2: SGHVS, FNYEAQ. V was clipped by 3 bases and J by 3 bases, with 24 bases between them. CDR3 sequence reads: CASSLAHGGAQRGYNEQFF. DNA of the CDR3: TGTGCCAGCAGCTTGGCTCATGGTGGAGCGCAACGGGGCTACAATGAGCAGTTCTTC.

The V gene is TRBV6-2 or TRBV6-3, the J gene TRBJ1-3; 8 nucleotides match TRBD1. The length of the CDR3 is 17 residues. The V gene end was trimmed by 4 bases and the J gene end by 3 bases; junction bases not matched to a gene: 11. Germline V gives CDR1 MNHEY, CDR2 SVGEGT. The CDR3: CASSSTRGPLRGNTIYF. CDR3 in DNA: TGTGCCAGCAGTTCCACCAGGGGGCCTCTTCGTGGAAACACCATATATTTT.

This chain connects TRBV24-1 to TRBJ1-1; 8 positions match TRBD1. The trim removed 9 bases at V and 0 bases at J, leaving 2 bases unmatched. This CDR3 contains 13 residues. Germline V gene data show CDR1 as KGHDR and CDR2 as SFDVKD. CDR3 residues: CATGDRMNTEAFF. CDR3 sequence (DNA): TGTGCCACCGGGGACAGGATGAACACTGAAGCTTTCTTT.

J is TRBJ1-3 and V is TRBV6-5; D remains unclear. The germline V and J ends were trimmed by 6 bases and 0 bases, with 6 bases remaining between them. From germline, CDR1 is MNHEY and CDR2 SVGAGI. There are 13 residues in the CDR3. This CDR3 reads CASRVSSGNTIYF. For the CDR3, the DNA is TGTGCCAGCAGAGTCAGCTCTGGAAACACCATATATTTT.

This clone was counted only a few times. The chain couples TRBV28 to TRBJ2-1; D may be TRBD2 (5 bases). The CDR3 covers 17 residues. Trimming removed 2 bases from V and 0 bases from J, with 14 bases in between. Germline V lookup: CDR1 MDHEN, CDR2 SYDVKM. The CDR3 here is CASSLGGNPGSYNEQFF. The DNA of the CDR3 is TGTGCCAGCAGTTTAGGAGGCAACCCCGGCTCCTACAATGAGCAGTTCTTC.